What follows are 12 T cell receptor beta chains derived from one specimen sequenced in a study of radiotherapy plus CTLA-4 blockade in lung cancer. Measured with immunoSEQ multiplex PCR; TCRdb has only the in-frame clones, and not every one. The sample yields approximately 99,000 clones, roughly 88% seen once. Sequenced here: peripheral blood, sampled from a patient treated with radiotherapy plus ipilimumab. The receptors originated from a human donor with non-small cell lung cancer that progressed on radiotherapy plus ipilimumab.

This chain joins TRBV19 and TRBJ1-2, with 8 bases lining up with TRBD1. CDR1 LNHDA and CDR2 SQIVND come from the germline V gene (reference sequence). The length of the CDR3 is 13 residues. In nucleotides, the CDR3 is TGTGCTACAGGAGAGACAGGGGACTATGGCTACACCTTC. It encodes CATGETGDYGYTF.

The chain couples TRBV18 to TRBJ1-4, with a tentative D call TRBD1 (6 bases). Between the trimmed V and J ends, which lost 4 bases and 0 bases, there was a span of 9 bases. Germline CDR1 and CDR2: KGHSH and LQKENI. This CDR3 is 15 amino acids long. In DNA, the CDR3 is TGTGCCAGCTCACAACAGGGATCAACTAATGAAAAACTGTTTTTT. This codes for CASSQQGSTNEKLFF.

The gene calls are TRBV6-5 and TRBJ1-3, with no clear D. The CDR3 spans 13 residues. The germline V gene encodes CDR1 MNHEY and CDR2 SVGAGI. V lost 6 bases, J lost 11 bases, and 17 bases lay in between. In DNA form, the CDR3 reads TGTGCCAGCAGCCCCTCCCAACGCTTAGCCATATATTTT. Encoded protein: CASSPSQRLAIYF.

The V call is TRBV6-1, the J call TRBJ2-1, with 7 bases that match TRBD2. CDR1 is MNHNS and CDR2 is SASEGT in the germline V gene. There are 15 residues in the CDR3. V trimming: 3 bases; J trimming: 10 bases; junction bases outside the gene matches: 12. The chain's CDR3 is CASSDRLAAPLEQFF. As DNA, the CDR3 is TGTGCCAGCAGTGATCGCCTAGCGGCCCCCCTAGAGCAGTTCTTC.

The chain couples TRBV5-4 to TRBJ2-1, with no clear D. Germline-derived CDR1 and CDR2 are SGHNT and YYREEE (reference sequence). Trimming left V 2 bases short and J 8 bases short, with 20 bases between. The CDR3 extends over 16 amino acids. The CDR3 is CASSFGNWVGSDEQFF. In DNA, the CDR3 is TGTGCCAGCAGCTTTGGTAACTGGGTCGGTTCGGATGAGCAGTTCTTC.

This clone has more than one count but fewer than ten. This chain links TRBV19 with TRBJ2-7; 10 bases map to TRBD2. CDR3 length equals 15 residues. Unmatched junction bases numbered 5, after V lost 5 bases and J lost 1 base. Germline values: CDR1 LNHDA, CDR2 SQIVND (reference sequence). The CDR3 region has the DNA TGTGCCAGTAGTCCCTCGGGACTAGCGTCCTACGAGCAGTACTTC. Its translation is CASSPSGLASYEQYF.

This clone ranks as medium-sized (0.01 to 0.1%). This chain connects TRBV4-1 to TRBJ2-1, with a tentative D call TRBD2 (6 bases). The germline gives CDR1 MGHRA, CDR2 YSYEKL. V was cut by 1 base and J by 4 bases, with 17 bases left in between. This CDR3 has 17 amino acids. CDR3 sequence (DNA): TGCGCCAGCAGCCAAGTCCCCTCCGCGGGACCATACAATGAGCAGTTCTTC. Translation: CASSQVPSAGPYNEQFF.

The chain has TRBV5-6 and TRBJ1-1; D gene uncertain. The CDR3 consists of 16 residues. V lost 5 bases and J 4 bases, leaving 21 bases between the germline ends. Germline values: CDR1 SGHDT, CDR2 YYEEEE. The CDR3 sequence is CASSNLEGGRGTEAFF. CDR3 nucleotide sequence: TGTGCCAGCAGTAACCTTGAGGGCGGGAGAGGCACTGAAGCTTTCTTT. Full variable domain (missing parts from reference TRBV5-6 and TRBJ1-1): DAGVTQSPTHLIKTRGQQVTLRCSPKSGHDTVSWYQQALGQGPQFIFQYYEEEERQRGNFPDRFSGHQFPNYSSELNVNALLLGDSALYLCASSNLEGGRGTEAFFGQGTRLTVV.

This chain links TRBV7-9 with TRBJ1-1; D is unclear. Germline values: CDR1 SEHNR, CDR2 FQNEAQ (reference sequence). The germline V and J ends were trimmed by 1 base and 1 base, with 13 bases remaining between them. The CDR3 consists of 16 residues. The CDR3, as DNA: TGTGCCAGCAGCTTAGGTTTAGGGTCAGGGAACACTGAAGCTTTCTTT. Translated, it gives CASSLGLGSGNTEAFF.

The chain uses TRBV5-1 and TRBJ2-1; TRBD2 matches at 7 bases. The trim removed 3 bases at V and 3 bases at J, leaving 6 bases unmatched. Germline V CDR1 and CDR2: SGHRS, YFSETQ. The CDR3 is made up of 15 amino acids. This chain's CDR3 is CASSSGGESYNEQFF. DNA for the CDR3: TGCGCCAGCAGCTCTGGGGGGGAGAGCTACAATGAGCAGTTCTTC.

The genes are TRBV5-1 and TRBJ2-3; the match to TRBD2 covers 8 bases. Germline loops: CDR1 SGHRS, CDR2 YFSETQ. Losses at the gene ends were 4 bases for V and 2 bases for J; bases not matched to a gene: 6. This CDR3 spans 15 amino acids. The CDR3 spells CASSRAGENTDTQYF. The DNA for the CDR3 is TGCGCCAGCAGCCGAGCGGGAGAGAACACAGATACGCAGTATTTT. Full variable domain (rest looked up from reference TRBV5-1 and TRBJ2-3): KAGVTQTPRYLIKTRGQQVTLSCSPISGHRSVSWYQQTPGQGLQFLFEYFSETQRNKGNFPGRFSGRQFSNSRSEMNVSTLELGDSALYLCASSRAGENTDTQYFGPGTRLTVL.

This clone has just a few counts. An end of the junction does not agree with germline; a read error may underlie this. The rearrangement uses TRBV7-7 and TRBJ2-2; a possible D gene is TRBD2 (6 bases). This CDR3 region has 12 residues. Germline CDR1 is SSHAT and CDR2 is FNYEAQ (reference sequence). Here the CDR3 reads CASSRTNGELFF. The CDR3 DNA is TGTGCTAGCAGTCGGACTAACGGGGAGCTGTTTTTT. Full variable domain (outside the CDR3, taken from reference TRBV7-7 and TRBJ2-2): GAGVSQSPRYKVTKRGQDVTLRCDPISSHATLYWYQQALGQGPEFLTYFNYEAQPDKSGLPSDRFSAERPEGSISTLTIQRTEQRDSAMYRCASSRTNGELFFGEGSRLTVL.